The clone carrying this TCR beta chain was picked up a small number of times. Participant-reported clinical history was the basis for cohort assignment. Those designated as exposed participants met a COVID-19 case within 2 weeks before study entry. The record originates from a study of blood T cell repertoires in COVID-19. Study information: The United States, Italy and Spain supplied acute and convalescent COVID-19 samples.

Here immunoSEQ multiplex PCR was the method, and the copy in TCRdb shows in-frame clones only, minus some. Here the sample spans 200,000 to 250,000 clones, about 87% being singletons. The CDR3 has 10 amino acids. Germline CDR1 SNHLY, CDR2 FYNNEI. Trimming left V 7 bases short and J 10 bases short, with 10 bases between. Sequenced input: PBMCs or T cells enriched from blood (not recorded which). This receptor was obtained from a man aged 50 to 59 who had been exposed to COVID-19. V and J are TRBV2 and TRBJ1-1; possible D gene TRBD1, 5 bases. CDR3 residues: CASIQQAAFF. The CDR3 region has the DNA TGTGCCAGCATCCAACAGGCAGCTTTCTTT.